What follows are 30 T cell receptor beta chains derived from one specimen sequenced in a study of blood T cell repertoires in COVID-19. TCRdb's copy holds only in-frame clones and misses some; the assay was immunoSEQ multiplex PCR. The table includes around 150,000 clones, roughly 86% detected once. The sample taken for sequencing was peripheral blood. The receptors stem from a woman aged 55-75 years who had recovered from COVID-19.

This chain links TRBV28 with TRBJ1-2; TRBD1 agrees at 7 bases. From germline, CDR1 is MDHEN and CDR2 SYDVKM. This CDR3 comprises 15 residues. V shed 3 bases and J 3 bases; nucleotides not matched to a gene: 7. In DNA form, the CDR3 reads TGTGCCAGCAGTTTCCGACAGGGTTGGGACTATGGCTACACCTTC. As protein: CASSFRQGWDYGYTF.

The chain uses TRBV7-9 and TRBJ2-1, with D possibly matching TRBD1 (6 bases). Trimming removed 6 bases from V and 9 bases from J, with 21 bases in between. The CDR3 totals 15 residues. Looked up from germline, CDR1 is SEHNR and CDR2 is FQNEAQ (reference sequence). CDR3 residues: CASSAGTRVLFEQFF. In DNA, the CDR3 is TGTGCCAGCAGTGCCGGGACAAGGGTCCTCTTTGAGCAGTTCTTC.

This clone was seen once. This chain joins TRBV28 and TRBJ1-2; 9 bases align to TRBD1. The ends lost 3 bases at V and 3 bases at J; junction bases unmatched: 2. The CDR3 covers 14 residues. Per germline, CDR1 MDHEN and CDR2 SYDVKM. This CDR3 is CASSLGQGDYGYTF. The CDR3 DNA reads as TGTGCCAGCAGTTTGGGACAGGGTGACTATGGCTACACCTTC.

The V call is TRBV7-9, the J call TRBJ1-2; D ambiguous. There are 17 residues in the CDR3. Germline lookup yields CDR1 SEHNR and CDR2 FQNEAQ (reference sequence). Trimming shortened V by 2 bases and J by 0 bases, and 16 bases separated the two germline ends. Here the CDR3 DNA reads TGTGCCAGCAGCTTAAGAGAGAATGGCCTAGCTAACTATGGCTACACCTTC. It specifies CASSLRENGLANYGYTF. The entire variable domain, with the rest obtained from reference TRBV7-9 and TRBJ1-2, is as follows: DTGVSQNPRHKITKRGQNVTFRCDPISEHNRLYWYRQTLGQGPEFLTYFQNEAQLEKSRLLSDRFSAERPKGSFSTLEIQRTEQGDSAMYLCASSLRENGLANYGYTFGSGTRLTVV.

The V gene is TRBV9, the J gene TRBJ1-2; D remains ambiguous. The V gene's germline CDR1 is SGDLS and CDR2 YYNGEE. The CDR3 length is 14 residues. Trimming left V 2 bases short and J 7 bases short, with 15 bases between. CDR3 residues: CASSVPGVRGGYTF. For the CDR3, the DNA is TGTGCCAGCAGCGTCCCCGGGGTTCGGGGTGGCTACACCTTC.

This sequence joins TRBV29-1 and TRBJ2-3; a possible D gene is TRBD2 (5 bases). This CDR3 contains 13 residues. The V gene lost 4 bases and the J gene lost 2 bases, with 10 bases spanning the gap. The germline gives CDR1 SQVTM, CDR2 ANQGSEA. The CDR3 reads CSVGRWDTDTQYF. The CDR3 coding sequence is TGCAGCGTTGGGAGGTGGGACACAGATACGCAGTATTTT.

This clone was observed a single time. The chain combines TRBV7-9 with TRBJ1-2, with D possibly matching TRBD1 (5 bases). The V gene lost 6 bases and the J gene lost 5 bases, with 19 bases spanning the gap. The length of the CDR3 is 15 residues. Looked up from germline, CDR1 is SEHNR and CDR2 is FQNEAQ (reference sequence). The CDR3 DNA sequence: TGTGCCAGCAGGAGGGACGGGACTGGGTTATATGGCTACACCTTC. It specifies CASRRDGTGLYGYTF.

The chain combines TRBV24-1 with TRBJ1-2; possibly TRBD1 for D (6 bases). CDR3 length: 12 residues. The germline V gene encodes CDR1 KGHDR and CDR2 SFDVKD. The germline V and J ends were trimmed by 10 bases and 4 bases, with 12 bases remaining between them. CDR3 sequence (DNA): TGTGCCACTCAGGACAGCTTCTATGGCTACACCTTC. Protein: CATQDSFYGYTF.

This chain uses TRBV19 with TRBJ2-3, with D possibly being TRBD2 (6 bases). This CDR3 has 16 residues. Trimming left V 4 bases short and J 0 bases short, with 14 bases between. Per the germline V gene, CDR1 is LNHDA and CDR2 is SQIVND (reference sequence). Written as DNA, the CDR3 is TGTGCCAGTAGTACGGGGACTGGGACTAGCACAGATACGCAGTATTTT. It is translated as CASSTGTGTSTDTQYF.

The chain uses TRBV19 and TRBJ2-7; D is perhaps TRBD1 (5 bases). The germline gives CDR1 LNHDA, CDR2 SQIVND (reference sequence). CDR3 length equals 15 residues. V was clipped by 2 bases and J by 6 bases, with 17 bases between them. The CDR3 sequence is CASSITGIVGSEQYF. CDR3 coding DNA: TGTGCCAGTAGTATAACAGGAATCGTGGGGTCCGAGCAGTACTTC.

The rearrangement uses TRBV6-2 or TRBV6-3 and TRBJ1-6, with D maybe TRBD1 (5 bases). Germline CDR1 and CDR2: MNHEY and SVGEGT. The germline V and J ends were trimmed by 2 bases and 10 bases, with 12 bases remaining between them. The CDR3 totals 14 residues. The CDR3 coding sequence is TGTGCCAGCAGTTACGACGGGACTGCATCACCCCTCCACTTT. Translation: CASSYDGTASPLHF.

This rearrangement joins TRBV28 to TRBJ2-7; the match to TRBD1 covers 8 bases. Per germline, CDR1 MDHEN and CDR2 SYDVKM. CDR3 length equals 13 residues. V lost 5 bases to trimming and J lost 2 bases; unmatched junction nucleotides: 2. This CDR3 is CASSGQGTYEQYF. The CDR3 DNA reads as TGTGCCAGCAGTGGACAGGGAACCTACGAGCAGTACTTC.

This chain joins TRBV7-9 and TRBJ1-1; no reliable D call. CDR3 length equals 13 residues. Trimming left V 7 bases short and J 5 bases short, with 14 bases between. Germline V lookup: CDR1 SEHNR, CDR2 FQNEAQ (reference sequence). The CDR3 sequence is CASTILGRTEAFF. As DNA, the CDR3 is TGTGCCAGCACAATCCTGGGGAGAACTGAAGCTTTCTTT.

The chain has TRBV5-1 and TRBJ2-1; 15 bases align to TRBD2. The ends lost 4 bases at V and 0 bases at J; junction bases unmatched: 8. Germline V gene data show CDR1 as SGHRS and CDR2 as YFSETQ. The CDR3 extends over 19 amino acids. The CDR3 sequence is CASSPGTSGGLSSYNEQFF. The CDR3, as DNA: TGCGCCAGCAGCCCTGGGACTAGCGGGGGGCTGAGCTCCTACAATGAGCAGTTCTTC.

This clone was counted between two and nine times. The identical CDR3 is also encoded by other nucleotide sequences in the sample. CDR3 DNA sequence: TGTGCCAGCACGGACAATTATGGCTACACCTTC. This translates into CASTDNYGYTF. The chain uses TRBV28 and TRBJ1-2; a possible D gene is TRBD1 (5 bases). Germline assignment: CDR1 MDHEN and CDR2 SYDVKM. This CDR3 is built from 11 residues. The V end was cut by 7 bases, the J end by 5 bases, with 8 bases between.

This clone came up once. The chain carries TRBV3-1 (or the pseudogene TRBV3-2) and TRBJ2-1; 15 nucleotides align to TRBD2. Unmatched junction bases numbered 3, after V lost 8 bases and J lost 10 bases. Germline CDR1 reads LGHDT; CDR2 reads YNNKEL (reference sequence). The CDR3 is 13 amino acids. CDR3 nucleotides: TGTGCCAGCGGAGGACTAGCGGGGGGGGAGCAGTTCTTC. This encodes CASGGLAGGEQFF.

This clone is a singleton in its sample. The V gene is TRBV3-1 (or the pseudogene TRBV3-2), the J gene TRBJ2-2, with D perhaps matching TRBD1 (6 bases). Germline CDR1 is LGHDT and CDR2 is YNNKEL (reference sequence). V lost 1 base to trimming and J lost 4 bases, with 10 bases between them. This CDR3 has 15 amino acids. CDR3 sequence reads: CASSQARGLTGELFF. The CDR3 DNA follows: TGTGCCAGCAGCCAAGCCAGGGGCCTCACCGGGGAGCTGTTTTTT.

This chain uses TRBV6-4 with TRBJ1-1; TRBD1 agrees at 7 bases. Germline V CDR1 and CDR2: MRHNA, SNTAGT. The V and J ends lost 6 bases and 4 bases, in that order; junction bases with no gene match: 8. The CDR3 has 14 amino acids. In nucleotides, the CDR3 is TGTGCCAGCAGAGCCGACAGGGTGGGCACTGAAGCTTTCTTT. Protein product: CASRADRVGTEAFF.

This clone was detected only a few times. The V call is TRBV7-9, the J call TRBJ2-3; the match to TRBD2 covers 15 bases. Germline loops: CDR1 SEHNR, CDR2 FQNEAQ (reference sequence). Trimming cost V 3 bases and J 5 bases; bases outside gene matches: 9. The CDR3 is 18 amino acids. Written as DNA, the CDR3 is TGTGCCAGCAGCTTGGGAAGGACTAGCGGGGGGGCCGTAGATACGCAGTATTTT. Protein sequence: CASSLGRTSGGAVDTQYF.

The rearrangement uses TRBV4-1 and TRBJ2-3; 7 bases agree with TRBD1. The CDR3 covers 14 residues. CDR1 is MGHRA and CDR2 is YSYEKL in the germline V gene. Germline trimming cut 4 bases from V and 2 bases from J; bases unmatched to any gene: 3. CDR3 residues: CASSRDSATDTQYF. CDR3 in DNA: TGCGCCAGCAGCCGGGACAGCGCCACAGATACGCAGTATTTT.

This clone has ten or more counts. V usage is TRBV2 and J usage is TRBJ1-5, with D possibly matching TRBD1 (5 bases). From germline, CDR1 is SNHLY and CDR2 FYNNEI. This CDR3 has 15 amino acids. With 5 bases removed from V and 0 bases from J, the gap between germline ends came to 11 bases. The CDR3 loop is CASSTGDYSNQPQHF. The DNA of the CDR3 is TGTGCCAGCAGTACGGGGGACTATAGCAATCAGCCCCAGCATTTT.

CDR3: CASSVLAGPTGELFF. The CDR3 DNA is TGTGCCAGCAGCGTTCTAGCGGGGCCCACCGGGGAGCTGTTTTTT. This sequence joins TRBV5-4 and TRBJ2-2; 9 bases are shared with TRBD2. CDR1 and CDR2 (germline): SGHNT, YYREEE (reference sequence). With V trimmed by 4 bases and J by 4 bases, 5 bases remained unmatched. The CDR3 length is 15 residues.

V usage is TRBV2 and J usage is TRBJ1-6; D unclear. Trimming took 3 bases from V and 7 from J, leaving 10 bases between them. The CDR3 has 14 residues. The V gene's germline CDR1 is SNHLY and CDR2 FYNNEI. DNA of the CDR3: TGTGCCAGCAGTGATGAACACAAAAATTCACCCCTCCACTTT. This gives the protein CASSDEHKNSPLHF.

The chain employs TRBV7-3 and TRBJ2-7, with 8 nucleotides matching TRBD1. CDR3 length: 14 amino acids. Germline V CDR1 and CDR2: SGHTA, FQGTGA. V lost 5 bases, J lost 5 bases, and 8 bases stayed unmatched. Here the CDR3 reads CASSPEQGDHEQYF. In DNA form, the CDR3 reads TGTGCCAGCAGCCCGGAACAGGGGGACCACGAGCAGTACTTC.

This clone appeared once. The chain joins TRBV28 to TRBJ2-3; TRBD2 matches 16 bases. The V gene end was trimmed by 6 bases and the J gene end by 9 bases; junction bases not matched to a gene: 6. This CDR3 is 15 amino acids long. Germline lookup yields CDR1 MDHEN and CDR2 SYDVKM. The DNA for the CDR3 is TGTGCCAGCAGCTCCACGGGACTAGCGGGGGGGACGCAGTATTTT. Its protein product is CASSSTGLAGGTQYF.

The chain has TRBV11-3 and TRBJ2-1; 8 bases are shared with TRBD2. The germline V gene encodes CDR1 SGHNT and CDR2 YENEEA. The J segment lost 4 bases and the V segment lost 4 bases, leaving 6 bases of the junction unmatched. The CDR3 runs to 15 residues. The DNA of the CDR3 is TGTGCCAGCAGCTACATACTAGCGGAGTACAATGAGCAGTTCTTC. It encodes CASSYILAEYNEQFF.

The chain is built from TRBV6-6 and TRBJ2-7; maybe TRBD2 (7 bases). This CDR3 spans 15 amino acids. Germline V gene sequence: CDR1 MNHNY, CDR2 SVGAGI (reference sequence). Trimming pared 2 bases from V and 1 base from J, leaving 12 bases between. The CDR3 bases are TGTGCCAGCAGTTACACCGGGGGGCCATCCTACGAGCAGTACTTC. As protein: CASSYTGGPSYEQYF.

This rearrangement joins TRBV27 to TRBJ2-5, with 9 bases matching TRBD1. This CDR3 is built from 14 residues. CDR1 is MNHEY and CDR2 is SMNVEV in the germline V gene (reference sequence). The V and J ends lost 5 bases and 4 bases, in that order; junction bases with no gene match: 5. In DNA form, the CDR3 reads TGTGCCAGCAGTCTAGGACAGGGGCGAGAGACCCAGTACTTC. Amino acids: CASSLGQGRETQYF.

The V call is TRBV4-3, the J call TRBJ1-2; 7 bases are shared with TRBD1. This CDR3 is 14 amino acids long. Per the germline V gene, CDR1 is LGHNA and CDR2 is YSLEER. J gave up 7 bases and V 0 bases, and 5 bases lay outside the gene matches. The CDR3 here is CASSQDTSGGGYTF. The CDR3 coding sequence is TGCGCCAGCAGCCAAGATACTTCAGGGGGTGGCTACACCTTC.

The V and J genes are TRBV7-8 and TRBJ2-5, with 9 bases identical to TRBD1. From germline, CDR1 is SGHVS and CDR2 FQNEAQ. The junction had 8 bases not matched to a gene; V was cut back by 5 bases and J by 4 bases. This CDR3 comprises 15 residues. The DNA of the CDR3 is TGTGCCAGCAGCGCAACTCCGGGACAGGGAGAGACCCAGTACTTC. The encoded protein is CASSATPGQGETQYF.